A selection of T cell receptor beta chains follows, all from one sample in a study of OX40 agonist ivuxolimab in advanced cancers. Sequenced by immunoSEQ multiplex PCR; TCRdb stores in-frame clones only, minus some. The sample contains 40,000 to 60,000 clones, approximately 85% of which appear only once. Material: CD4+ or CD8+ T cells sorted from blood, obtained in a trial of the OX40 agonist ivuxolimab. The receptors stem from an adult with an advanced solid tumor such as melanoma, head and neck, liver or kidney cancer. CDR3s include the opening cysteine and the closing phenylalanine or tryptophan. D genes are given only for firm matches. Size is stated for part of the rows, as once, few or many counts, or as a class when the clone is expanded.

once NA TRBJ2-6 TRBV2 CASSYRRSGANVLTF TGTGCCAGCAGTTATCGGAGGTCTGGGGCCAACGTCCTGACTTTC
NA NA TRBJ1-3 TRBV6-5 CASSYSPQSGNTIYF TGTGCCAGCAGTTACTCCCCTCAATCTGGAAACACCATATATTTT
NA NA TRBJ1-5 TRBV6-6 CASSYRGSNQPQHF TGTGCCAGCAGTTACAGAGGAAGCAATCAGCCCCAGCATTTT
NA TRBD1 TRBJ1-1 TRBV2 CASRQGANTEAFF TGTGCCAGCAGACAGGGGGCGAACACTGAAGCTTTCTTT
once NA TRBJ1-4 TRBV28 CASSPQGGAYEKLFF TGTGCCAGCAGTCCCCAAGGGGGGGCTTATGAAAAACTGTTTTTT
NA TRBD2 TRBJ2-5 TRBV5-1 CASSSFTSGSPQETQYF TGCGCCAGCAGCTCCTTTACTAGCGGGAGTCCCCAAGAGACCCAGTACTTC
NA NA TRBJ2-3 TRBV5-6 CASSLFRARLTDTQYF TGTGCCAGCAGCTTGTTTAGGGCCCGCCTCACAGATACGCAGTATTTT
NA TRBD1 TRBJ1-1 TRBV4-3 CASSQDFTGGLRNTEAFF TGCGCCAGCAGCCAAGATTTTACAGGGGGCTTGAGGAACACTGAAGCTTTCTTT
NA TRBD2 TRBJ2-7 TRBV7-9 CASSPIGGEGYEQYF TGTGCCAGCAGCCCCATAGGAGGGGAGGGCTACGAGCAGTACTTC
NA TRBD1 TRBJ2-7 TRBV18 CASSPGPGQFYEQYF TGTGCCAGCTCACCTGGACCGGGACAGTTCTACGAGCAGTACTTC
NA NA TRBJ1-2 TRBV7-9 CASSLAVGDYGYTF TGTGCCAGCAGCTTAGCTGTGGGGGACTATGGCTACACCTTC
NA TRBD1 TRBJ1-1 TRBV28 CASSYRGTEAFF TGTGCCAGCAGTTACAGGGGAACTGAAGCTTTCTTT
NA NA TRBJ1-2 TRBV6-6 CASRASDRGYTF TGTGCCAGCAGAGCGTCGGACAGAGGCTACACCTTC
NA TRBD2 TRBJ2-3 TRBV5-4 CASSLLRLAGEFDTQYF TGTGCCAGCAGCTTGTTGCGACTAGCGGGAGAATTTGATACGCAGTATTTT
NA NA TRBJ2-3 TRBV5-4 CASSLGTPGNTQYF TGTGCCAGCAGCTTAGGGACACCTGGGAATACGCAGTATTTT
NA TRBD1 TRBJ1-6 TRBV7-9 CASSLGDRGQSLHF TGTGCCAGCAGCTTAGGGGACAGGGGGCAATCCCTCCACTTT
once TRBD2 TRBJ2-3 TRBV19 CASSPSGRAHTQYF TGTGCCAGTAGTCCTAGCGGGAGGGCCCATACGCAGTATTTT
NA TRBD2 TRBJ2-3 TRBV2 CASRGGLAGADTQYF TGTGCCAGCAGAGGGGGACTAGCGGGAGCAGATACGCAGTATTTT
NA NA TRBJ1-5 TRBV19 CASSIFSPDNQPQHF TGTGCCAGTAGTATCTTTTCCCCTGATAATCAGCCCCAGCATTTT
few TRBD1 TRBJ1-4 TRBV28 CASSTDRSFEKLFF TGTGCCAGCAGTACGGACAGGAGTTTTGAAAAACTGTTTTTT
NA NA TRBJ2-6 TRBV2 CASKQGIRSGANVLTF TGTGCCAGCAAGCAGGGAATCAGGTCTGGGGCCAACGTCCTGACTTTC
once NA TRBJ2-1 TRBV6-5 CASRLGGSSYNEQFF TGTGCCAGCAGACTAGGGGGGAGCTCCTACAATGAGCAGTTCTTC
NA TRBD1 TRBJ2-7 TRBV11-2 CASSFPGQGKTYEQYF TGTGCCAGCAGCTTCCCGGGACAGGGAAAAACCTACGAGCAGTACTTC
once NA TRBJ1-2 TRBV5-7 CASSLKGLNYGYTF TGTGCCAGCAGCTTAAAAGGGCTCAACTATGGCTACACCTTC
NA NA TRBJ2-5 TRBV19 CASSGQYKETQYF TGTGCCAGTAGTGGCCAGTACAAAGAGACCCAGTACTTC
NA NA TRBJ1-4 TRBV5-6 CASSFQQTVPEKLFF TGTGCCAGCAGCTTTCAACAGACGGTACCTGAAAAACTGTTTTTT